One and the same sample provided the 11 T cell receptor beta chains below, sequenced in a study of human T cells and chemical hapten exposure. Time point: patch test 3, about 24 weeks after DPC sensitization. Documented treatment: therapeutic diphenylcyclopropenone sensitization with weekly scalp DPC. MiXCR was run by TCRdb on the RACE reads, yielding one entry per CDR3 protein. Among approximately 86,000 distinct CDR3 sequences listed, under 13% were seen once. Here the sequenced sample was whole blood, taken in connection with sensitization to the hapten diphenylcyclopropenone (DPC). These receptors came from a woman between 25 and 40 years old with alopecia areata. Some clones in this sample may be carry-over from other donors' samples.

This clonotype came up many times. The chain uses TRBV5-4 and TRBJ2-5, with 10 nucleotides matching TRBD2. Trimming took 4 bases from V and 2 from J; bases not matched to a gene: 2. Germline V lookup: CDR1 SGHNT, CDR2 YYREEE (reference sequence). The CDR3 extends over 14 amino acids. The CDR3 spells CASSPGLAQETQYF. The CDR3 DNA is TGTGCCAGCAGCCCGGGACTAGCGCAAGAGACCCAGTACTTC.

The CDR3 region has the DNA TGTGCCAGCCTCAAGTCGCCCATGAACACTGAAGCTTTCTTT. Its translation: CASLKSPMNTEAFF. The rearrangement uses TRBV2 and TRBJ1-1, with D unclear. The CDR3 covers 14 residues. V was shortened by 8 bases and J by 0 bases, with 13 bases between the two germline ends. Looked up from germline, CDR1 is SNHLY and CDR2 is FYNNEI.

This clonotype was counted many times. The chain joins TRBV7-9 to TRBJ2-7; D is tentatively TRBD1 or TRBD2 (6 bases each). The CDR3 contains 16 residues. Germline V gene data show CDR1 as SEHNR and CDR2 as FQNEAQ (reference sequence). Trimming shortened V by 5 bases and J by 6 bases, and 23 bases separated the two germline ends. The CDR3: CASSPPGAGPLGEQYV. Here the CDR3 DNA reads TGTGCCAGCAGCCCCCCGGGGGCGGGACCGCTTGGCGAGCAGTACGTC.

This clonotype was detected ten times or more. This rearrangement joins TRBV19 to TRBJ1-5; the D is unclear. V lost 6 bases to trimming and J lost 6 bases, with 12 bases between them. Germline V gene data show CDR1 as LNHDA and CDR2 as SQIVND (reference sequence). This CDR3 is 13 amino acids long. The CDR3 DNA reads TGTGCCAGTAGCCCTGACAATGGTCAGCCCCAGCATTTT. It encodes CASSPDNGQPQHF.

Ten or more counts support this clonotype. V usage is TRBV20-1 and J usage is TRBJ2-5, with D possibly matching TRBD2 (6 bases). Looked up from germline, CDR1 is DFQATT and CDR2 is SNEGSKA (reference sequence). Between the trimmed V and J ends, which lost 5 bases and 0 bases, there was a span of 13 bases. This CDR3 contains 14 residues. In DNA form, the CDR3 reads TGCAGTGCTGTCCGGGGGACCGACCAAGAGACCCAGTACTTC. Amino acid sequence: CSAVRGTDQETQYF.

This clonotype was counted at least ten times. The V call is TRBV4-1, the J call TRBJ1-6; D is possibly TRBD1 (5 bases). This CDR3 is built from 16 residues. The germline CDR1 and CDR2 sequences are MGHRA and YSYEKL. Deletions cut 1 base from V and 8 bases from J, with 15 bases between. CDR3 sequence: CASSQVAGRKDSPLHF. CDR3 DNA: TGCGCCAGCAGCCAAGTAGCAGGGCGAAAGGATTCACCCCTCCACTTT.

The table lists this clonotype with many counts. V gene TRBV28 combines with J gene TRBJ1-4; tentatively, D is TRBD1 (6 bases). The germline gives CDR1 MDHEN, CDR2 SYDVKM. V lost 6 bases to trimming and J lost 8 bases, with 16 bases between them. There are 14 residues in the CDR3. This CDR3 is CASRLGGSKEKLFF. CDR3 DNA: TGTGCCAGCAGGTTAGGGGGGAGCAAAGAAAAACTGTTTTTT.

The rearrangement links TRBV9 to TRBJ2-7, with D perhaps matching TRBD2 (6 bases). The CDR3 contains 14 residues. Trimming removed 4 bases at V and 0 bases at J, with 11 bases between. CDR1 is SGDLS, CDR2 YYNGEE, per germline. The CDR3 DNA sequence: TGTGCCAGCAGCCCCGGCGGGGCCTCCTACGAGCAGTACTTC. Its translation is CASSPGGASYEQYF.

There are a few counts of this clonotype. The chain uses TRBV20-1 and TRBJ1-2, with D perhaps TRBD1 (6 bases). The V gene's germline CDR1 is DFQATT and CDR2 SNEGSKA (reference sequence). Trimming cost V 0 bases and J 7 bases, with 15 bases left between them. The CDR3 is 14 residues long. The DNA of the CDR3 is TGCAGTGCTAGAGACCCCCGGGGGGCGCTTGGCTACACCTTC. It codes for CSARDPRGALGYTF.

This clonotype was counted ten times or more. V usage is TRBV29-1 and J usage is TRBJ2-2, with D unclear. CDR3 length: 14 amino acids. V was cut by 4 bases and J by 2 bases, with 11 bases left in between. Looked up from germline, CDR1 is SQVTM and CDR2 is ANQGSEA. Written as DNA, the CDR3 is TGCAGCGTTGTAAGAAACGGCAACACCGGGGAGCTGTTTTTT. Amino acid sequence: CSVVRNGNTGELFF.

This clonotype was counted many times. V and J are TRBV28 and TRBJ1-6; D is perhaps TRBD1 (5 bases). CDR3 length equals 15 residues. Trimming took 3 bases from V and 2 from J, leaving 8 bases between them. Per germline, CDR1 MDHEN and CDR2 SYDVKM. In DNA, the CDR3 is TGTGCCAGCAGTTTCAGGGCGACCTATAATTCACCCCTCCACTTT. The encoded protein is CASSFRATYNSPLHF. The full variable domain, with the rest looked up from reference TRBV28 and TRBJ1-6, is DVKVTQSSRYLVKRTGEKVFLECVQDMDHENMFWYRQDPGLGLRLIYFSYDVKMKEKGDIPEGYSVSREKKERFSLILESASTNQTSMYLCASSFRATYNSPLHFGNGTRLTVT.